Sequencing of this TCR beta chain was carried out in a study of T cells in Graves' hyperthyroidism and ophthalmopathy. Findings and limits, study-wide: The model anticipated ophthalmopathy a median approximately six months pre-onset.

Amplification targeted TCR beta CDR3 regions from RNA transcripts. A set of HTBI primers served as the primers for a first-round RT-PCR of the TCR CDR3. TCRdb re-called the multiplex PCR reads with MiXCR, one entry per CDR3 protein. The data hold approximately 640,000 distinct CDR3 sequences, with about a sixth observed a single time. The ends lost 6 bases at V and 7 bases at J; junction bases unmatched: 15. This CDR3 region has 14 residues. Germline V gene data show CDR1 as DFQATT and CDR2 as SNEGSKA (reference sequence). Newly diagnosed patients aged 18 to 65 had hyperthyroidism of under 2 months' duration. Many counts were recorded for this clonotype. Antigen specificity is unknown.

The rearrangement uses TRBV20-1 and TRBJ2-7, with 7 bases fitting TRBD1. Material: blood. The sequence was obtained from a woman aged 25-40 years with Graves' hyperthyroidism. CDR3 in DNA: TGCAGTGCGCCGCCCACAACAGGGGTTTGGGAGCAGTACTTC. Translation gives CSAPPTTGVWEQYF.